This TCR beta chain was obtained from a study of T cells in Graves' hyperthyroidism and ophthalmopathy. The wider study: Peripheral blood was taken when the disease was first diagnosed, before any treatment began.

Amplification of TCR beta CDR3 regions was performed using RNA transcripts as template. HTBI primers drove first-round RT-PCR of the TCR CDR3. TCRdb ran MiXCR on the multiplex PCR reads and lists one entry per CDR3 protein. Of some 500,000 distinct CDR3 sequences in the sample, under 15% are singletons; the top ten hold less than 20%. There are many counts of this clonotype. Stable disease denoted Graves' hyperthyroidism without ophthalmopathy progression within 18 months. Diagnoses were established using clinical symptoms, serum thyroxine and TRAb, thyroid ultrasound and orbital computed tomography. Each 10 ml fresh peripheral blood draw supplied the PBMCs. CDR3 length: 15 residues. With 3 bases removed from V and 4 bases from J, the gap between germline ends came to 15 bases. Germline CDR1 reads MNHEY; CDR2 reads SVGAGI.

The gene calls are TRBV6-5 and TRBJ1-1; D may be TRBD1 (5 bases). The sequence was collected from a woman younger than 35 with Graves' hyperthyroidism. The sample consisted of blood. DNA for the CDR3: TGTGCCAGCAGTTATGTTCCGACGAGGGGCACTGAAGCTTTCTTT. Its translation: CASSYVPTRGTEAFF.